This note documents a single TCR beta chain sequence. The CDR3 length is 16 residues. Between the trimmed V and J ends, which lost 0 bases and 6 bases, there was a span of 16 bases. The data belong to a study of blood T cell repertoires in COVID-19. Study-wide background: Specimens from acute and convalescent COVID-19 originated in the United States, Italy and Spain. T cells, B-cell-depleted T cells, or PBMCs supplied cDNA or gDNA.

Authors' data handling: Nucleated cell counts were estimated from reference gene primer amplification. Sequenced by immunoSEQ multiplex PCR; TCRdb stores in-frame clones only, minus some. That table supplies the V and J calls and clone size; D and trimming were determined from the DNA. The table has some 290,000 clones, roughly 90% seen once. While infection was still active, Seattle patients were enrolled and then followed longitudinally. Sequenced: peripheral blood. The chain couples TRBV5-3 to TRBJ2-4, with D possibly matching TRBD1 (5 bases). Being an ORF, TRBV5-3 has a function that is uncertain. This receptor was obtained from a woman aged 30 to 39 with COVID-19, enrolled during active disease. The CDR3 here is CARSLGQRFLGNIQYF. The CDR3 bases are TGTGCCAGAAGCTTGGGACAGCGATTTTTGGGAAACATTCAGTACTTC.